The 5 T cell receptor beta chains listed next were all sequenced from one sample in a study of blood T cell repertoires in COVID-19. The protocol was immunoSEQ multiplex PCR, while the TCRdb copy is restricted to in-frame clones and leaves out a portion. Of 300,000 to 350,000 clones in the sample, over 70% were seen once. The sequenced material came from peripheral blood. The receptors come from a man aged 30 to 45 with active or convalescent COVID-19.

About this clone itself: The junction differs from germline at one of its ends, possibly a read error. For the CDR3, the DNA is TGTGCCAGCAGCTTTGGGGACTGGGTCTCCAACGAGCAGTACTTC. This encodes CASSFGDWVSNEQYF. The V and J genes are TRBV7-2 and TRBJ2-7; D may be TRBD2 (6 bases). The CDR3 length is 15 residues. Germline V CDR1 and CDR2: SGHTA, FQGNSA.

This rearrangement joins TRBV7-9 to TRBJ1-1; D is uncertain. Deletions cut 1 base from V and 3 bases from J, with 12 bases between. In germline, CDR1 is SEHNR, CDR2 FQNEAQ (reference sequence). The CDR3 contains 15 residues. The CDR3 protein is CASSLVVGVDTEAFF. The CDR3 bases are TGTGCCAGCAGCTTAGTGGTCGGGGTCGACACTGAAGCTTTCTTT.

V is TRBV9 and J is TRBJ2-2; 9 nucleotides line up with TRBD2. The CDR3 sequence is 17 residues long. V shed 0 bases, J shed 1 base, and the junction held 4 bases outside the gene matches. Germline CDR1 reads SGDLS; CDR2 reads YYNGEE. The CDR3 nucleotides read TGTGCCAGCAGCGTAGAGGGCGGGAGGGTGAACACCGGGGAGCTGTTTTTT. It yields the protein CASSVEGGRVNTGELFF.

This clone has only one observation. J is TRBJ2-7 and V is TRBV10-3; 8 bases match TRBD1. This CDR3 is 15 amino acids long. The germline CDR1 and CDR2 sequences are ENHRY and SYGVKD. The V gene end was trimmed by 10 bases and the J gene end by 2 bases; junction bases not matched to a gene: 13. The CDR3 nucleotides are TGTGCCACGACCGGGACAGGATCCCCTCCCTACGAGCAGTACTTC. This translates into CATTGTGSPPYEQYF.

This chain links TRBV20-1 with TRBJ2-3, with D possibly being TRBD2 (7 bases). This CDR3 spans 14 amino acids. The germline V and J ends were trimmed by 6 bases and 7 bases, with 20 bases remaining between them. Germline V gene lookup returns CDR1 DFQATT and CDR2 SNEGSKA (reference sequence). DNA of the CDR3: TGCAGTGCCAGTCGGGGGGCTGAAGGATATACGCAGTATTTT. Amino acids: CSASRGAEGYTQYF.